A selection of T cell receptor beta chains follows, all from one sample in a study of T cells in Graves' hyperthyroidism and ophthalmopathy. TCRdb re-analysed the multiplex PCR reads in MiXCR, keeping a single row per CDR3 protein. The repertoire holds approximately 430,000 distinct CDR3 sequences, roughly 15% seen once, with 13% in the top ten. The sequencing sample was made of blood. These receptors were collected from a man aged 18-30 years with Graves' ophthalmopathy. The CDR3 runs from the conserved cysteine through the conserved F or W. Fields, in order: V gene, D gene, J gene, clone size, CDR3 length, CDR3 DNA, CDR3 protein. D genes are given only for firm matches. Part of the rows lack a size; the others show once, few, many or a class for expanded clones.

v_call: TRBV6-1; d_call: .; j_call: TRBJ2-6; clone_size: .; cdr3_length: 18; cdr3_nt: TGTGCCAGCAGTTCCCCCCGGGGGGCCGCATCTGGGGCCAACGTCCTGACTTTC; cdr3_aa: CASSSPRGAASGANVLTF
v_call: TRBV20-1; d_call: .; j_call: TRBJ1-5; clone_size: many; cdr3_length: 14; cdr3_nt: TGCAGTGCTGCCCCCCCCGGTGCGGCTCAGCCCCAGCATTTT; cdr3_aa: CSAAPPGAAQPQHF
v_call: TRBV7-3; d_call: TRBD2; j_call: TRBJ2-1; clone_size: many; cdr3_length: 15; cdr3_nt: TGTGCCAGCAGCTTAATACCTAGCGGGAGTAATGAGCAGTTCTTC; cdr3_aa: CASSLIPSGSNEQFF
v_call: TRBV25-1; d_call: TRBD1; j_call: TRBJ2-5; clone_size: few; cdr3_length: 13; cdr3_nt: TGTGCCAGCGGAAGGACAGGGAACCCGACCCAGTACTTC; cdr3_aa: CASGRTGNPTQYF
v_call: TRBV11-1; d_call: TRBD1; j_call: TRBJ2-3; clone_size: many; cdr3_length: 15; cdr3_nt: TGTGCCAGCAGTTCAGGGGGCCGCCGCACAGATACGCAGTATTTT; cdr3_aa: CASSSGGRRTDTQYF
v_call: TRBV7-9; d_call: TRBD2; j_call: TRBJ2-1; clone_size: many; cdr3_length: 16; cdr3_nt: TGTGCCAGCAGCGCAGGGACTAGCGGGAGAAGCAATGAGCAGTTCTTC; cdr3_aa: CASSAGTSGRSNEQFF
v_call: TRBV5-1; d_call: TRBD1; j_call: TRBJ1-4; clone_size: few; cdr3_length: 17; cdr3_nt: TGCGCCAGCACGTACAGGGGGTCGACTGCAACTAATGAAAAACTGTTTTTT; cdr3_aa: CASTYRGSTATNEKLFF
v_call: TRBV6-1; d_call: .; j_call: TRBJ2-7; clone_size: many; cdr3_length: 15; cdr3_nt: TGTGCCAGCAGTGAAGCCAGGAGACTAAGGGACGAGCAGTACTTC; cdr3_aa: CASSEARRLRDEQYF
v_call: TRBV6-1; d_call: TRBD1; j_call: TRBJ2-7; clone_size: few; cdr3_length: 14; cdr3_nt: TGTGCCAGCAGTCGACAGGGTAGGGACTACGAGCAGTACTTC; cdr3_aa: CASSRQGRDYEQYF
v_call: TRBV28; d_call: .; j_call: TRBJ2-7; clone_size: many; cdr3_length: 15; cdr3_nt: TGTGCCAGCAGTTCCCCGGCAGGCGCCCACTACGAGCAGTACTTC; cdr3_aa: CASSSPAGAHYEQYF
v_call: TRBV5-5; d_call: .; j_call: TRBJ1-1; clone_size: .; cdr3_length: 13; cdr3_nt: TGTGCCAGCACCTTCAGCGGGAACACTGAAGCTTTCTTT; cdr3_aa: CASTFSGNTEAFF
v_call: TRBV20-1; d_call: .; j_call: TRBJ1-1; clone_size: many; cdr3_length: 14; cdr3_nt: TGCAGTGCCCCATGGGATGGAGGGGGAACTGAAGCTTTCTTT; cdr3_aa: CSAPWDGGGTEAFF
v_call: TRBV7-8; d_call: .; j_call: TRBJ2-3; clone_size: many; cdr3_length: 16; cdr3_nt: TGTGCCAGCAGCCCGTTGACTAGGAAAGGGACAGATACGCAGTATTTT; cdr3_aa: CASSPLTRKGTDTQYF
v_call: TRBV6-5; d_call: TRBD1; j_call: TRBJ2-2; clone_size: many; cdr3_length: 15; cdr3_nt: TGTGCCAGCAGTTACCAGGACAGGGGGGCCGGGGAGCTGTTTTTT; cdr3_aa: CASSYQDRGAGELFF
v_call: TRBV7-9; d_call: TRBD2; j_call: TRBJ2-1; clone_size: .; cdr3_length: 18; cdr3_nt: TGTGCCAGCAGCCAGGGACTAGCGGGAGGGCCTTCCTACAATGAGCAGTTCTTC; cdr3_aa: CASSQGLAGGPSYNEQFF
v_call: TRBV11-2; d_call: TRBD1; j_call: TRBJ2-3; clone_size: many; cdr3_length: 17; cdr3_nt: TGTGCCAGCAGCTTAGGGGCAGGGGGCACTATCACAGATACGCAGTATTTT; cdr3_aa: CASSLGAGGTITDTQYF
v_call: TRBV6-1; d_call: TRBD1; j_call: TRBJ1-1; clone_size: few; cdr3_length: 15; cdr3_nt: TGTGCCAGCAGTTTAACCGGGACAGGAGCCACTGAAGCTTTCTTT; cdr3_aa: CASSLTGTGATEAFF
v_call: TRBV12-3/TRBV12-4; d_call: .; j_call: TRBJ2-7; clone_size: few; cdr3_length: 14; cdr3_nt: TGTGCCAGCCGAGAAGCGGGCGCCCCCTACGAGCAGTACTTC; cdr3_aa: CASREAGAPYEQYF
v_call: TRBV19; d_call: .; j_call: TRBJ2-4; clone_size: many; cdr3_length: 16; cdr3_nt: TGTGCCAGTAGTATAGGATCCGGGGGAGCCAAAAACATTCAGTACTTC; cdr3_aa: CASSIGSGGAKNIQYF
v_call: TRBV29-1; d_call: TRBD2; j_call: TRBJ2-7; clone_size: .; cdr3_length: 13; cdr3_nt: TGCAGCGTTGCTAGCGGGGGGGCTTCTGAGCAGTACTTC; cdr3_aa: CSVASGGASEQYF
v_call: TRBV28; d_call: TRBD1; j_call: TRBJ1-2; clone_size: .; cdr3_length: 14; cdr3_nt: TGTGCCAGCAGACCAGGCGACAGGGGAGGTGGCTACACCTTC; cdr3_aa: CASRPGDRGGGYTF
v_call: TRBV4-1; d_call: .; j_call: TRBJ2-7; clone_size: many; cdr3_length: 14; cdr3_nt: TGCGCCAGCAGCCAAGCCGGACAGACCTACGAGCAGTACTTC; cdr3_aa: CASSQAGQTYEQYF
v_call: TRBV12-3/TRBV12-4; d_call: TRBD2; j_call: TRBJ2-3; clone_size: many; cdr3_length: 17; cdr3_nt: TGTGCCAGCAGCTGGACTAGCGGGGGGATTAGCACAGATACGCAGTATTTT; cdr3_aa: CASSWTSGGISTDTQYF
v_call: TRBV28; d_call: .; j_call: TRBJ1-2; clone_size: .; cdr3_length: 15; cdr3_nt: TGTGCCAGCAGAACCAATCGGGACGTAAAGTATGGCTACACCTTC; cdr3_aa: CASRTNRDVKYGYTF
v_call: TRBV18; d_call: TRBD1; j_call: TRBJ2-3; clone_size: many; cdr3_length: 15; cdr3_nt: TGTGCCAGCTCACGGACAGGGGGCATAACAGATACGCAGTATTTT; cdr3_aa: CASSRTGGITDTQYF
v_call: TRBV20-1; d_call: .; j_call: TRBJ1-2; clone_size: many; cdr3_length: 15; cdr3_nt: TGCAGTGCCAACCGCGCAGGTGGGATCCTCTATGGCTACACCTTC; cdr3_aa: CSANRAGGILYGYTF
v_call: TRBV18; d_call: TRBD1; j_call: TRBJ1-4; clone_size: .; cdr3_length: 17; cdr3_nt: TGTGCCAGCTCACCAATGATACAGGGGCGAACTAATGAAAAACTGTTTTTT; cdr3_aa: CASSPMIQGRTNEKLFF
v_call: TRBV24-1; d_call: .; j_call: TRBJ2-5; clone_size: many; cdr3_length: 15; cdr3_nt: TGTGCCACCAGTGATTTGGCAGGGGACCAAGAGACCCAGTACTTC; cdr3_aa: CATSDLAGDQETQYF
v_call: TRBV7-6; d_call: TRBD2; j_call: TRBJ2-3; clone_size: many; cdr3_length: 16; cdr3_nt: TGTGCCAGCAGCACACCGGGACTAGGTGACACAGATACGCAGTATTTT; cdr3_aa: CASSTPGLGDTDTQYF
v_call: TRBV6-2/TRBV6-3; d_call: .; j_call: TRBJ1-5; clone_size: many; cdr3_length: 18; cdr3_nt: TGTGCCAGCAGTTACTCCGCGTTTTCCTCAGGGGGCAATCAGCCCCAGCATTTT; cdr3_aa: CASSYSAFSSGGNQPQHF
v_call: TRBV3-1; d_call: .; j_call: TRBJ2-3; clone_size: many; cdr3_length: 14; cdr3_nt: TGTGCCAGCAGCCTGGGACCCACTATGGCCACGCAGTATTTT; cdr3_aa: CASSLGPTMATQYF
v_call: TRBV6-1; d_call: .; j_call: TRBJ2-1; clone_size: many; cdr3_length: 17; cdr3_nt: TGTGCCAGCAGTGAAAAGAGAGAACCTTCCCTCTACAATGAGCAGTTCTTC; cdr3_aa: CASSEKREPSLYNEQFF
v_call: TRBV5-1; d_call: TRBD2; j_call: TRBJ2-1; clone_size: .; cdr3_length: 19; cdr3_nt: TGCGCCAGCAGCCCGGGGAGGGGACAGGGACTAGCGGACTACAATGAGCAGTTCTTC; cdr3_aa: CASSPGRGQGLADYNEQFF
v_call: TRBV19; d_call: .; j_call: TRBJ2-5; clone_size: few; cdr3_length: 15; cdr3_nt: TGTGCCAGTAAGGGCGAACAGGGCCTCCGAGAGACCCAGTACTTC; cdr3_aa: CASKGEQGLRETQYF
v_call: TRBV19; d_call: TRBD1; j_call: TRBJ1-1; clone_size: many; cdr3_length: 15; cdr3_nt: TGTGCCAGCACCGAATGGACAGGGGGAATCACTGAAGCTTTCTTT; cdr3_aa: CASTEWTGGITEAFF
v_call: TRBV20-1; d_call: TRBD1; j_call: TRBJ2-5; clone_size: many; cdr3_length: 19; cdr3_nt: TGCAGTGCTAGAGATTTGATCCCCCGGACAGGGGGTTCCCAAGAGACCCAGTACTTC; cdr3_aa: CSARDLIPRTGGSQETQYF
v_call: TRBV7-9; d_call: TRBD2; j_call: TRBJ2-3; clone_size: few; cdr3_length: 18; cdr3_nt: TGTGCCAGCAGTTCCCCGGGACTAGCGGGAGAAGAGACAGATACGCAGTATTTT; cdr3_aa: CASSSPGLAGEETDTQYF
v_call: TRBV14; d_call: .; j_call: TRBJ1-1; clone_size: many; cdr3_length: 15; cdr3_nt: TGTGCCAGCAGTCGACCATTGTCTTGGAACACTGAAGCTTTCTTT; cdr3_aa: CASSRPLSWNTEAFF
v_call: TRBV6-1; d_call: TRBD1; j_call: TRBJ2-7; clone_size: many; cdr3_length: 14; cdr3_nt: TGTGCCAGCAACCCACTTCACAGGGGCTACGAGCAGTACTTC; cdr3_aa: CASNPLHRGYEQYF
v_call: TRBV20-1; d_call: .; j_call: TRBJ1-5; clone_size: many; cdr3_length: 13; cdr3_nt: TGCAGTGCTAGTTATGAAGTTAATCAGCCCCAGCATTTT; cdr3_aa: CSASYEVNQPQHF
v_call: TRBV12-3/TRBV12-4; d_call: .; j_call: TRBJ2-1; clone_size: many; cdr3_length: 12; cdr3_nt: TGTGCCAGCAAGCACAGGGAAAATGAGCAGTTCTTC; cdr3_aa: CASKHRENEQFF
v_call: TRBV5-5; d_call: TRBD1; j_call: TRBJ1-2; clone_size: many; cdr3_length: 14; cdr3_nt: TGTGCCAGCAGGTCGCCAGGACAGGGGTTCGGCTACACCTTC; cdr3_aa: CASRSPGQGFGYTF
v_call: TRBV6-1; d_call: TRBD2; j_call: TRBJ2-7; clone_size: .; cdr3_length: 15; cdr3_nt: TGTGCCAGCAGTATTAGCGGGAGGTTCTCCTACGAGCAGTACTTC; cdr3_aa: CASSISGRFSYEQYF
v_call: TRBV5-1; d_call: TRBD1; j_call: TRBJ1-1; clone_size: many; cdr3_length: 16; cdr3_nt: TGCGCCAGCAGCTTGCCCCGGGACAGGGGTAACACTGAAGCTTTCTTT; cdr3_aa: CASSLPRDRGNTEAFF
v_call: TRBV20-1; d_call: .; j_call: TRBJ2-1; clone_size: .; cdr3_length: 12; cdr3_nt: TGCAGTGCTGCGAAGGACCCCAATGAGCAGTTCTTC; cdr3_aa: CSAAKDPNEQFF
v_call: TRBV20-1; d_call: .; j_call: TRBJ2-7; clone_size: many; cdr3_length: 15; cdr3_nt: TGCAGTGCAATCCGGGACAACCTTCCCTCCTACGAGCAGTACTTC; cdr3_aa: CSAIRDNLPSYEQYF
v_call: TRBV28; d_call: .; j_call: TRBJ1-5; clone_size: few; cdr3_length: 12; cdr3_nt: TGTGCCAGCAGGCGGGACGTACAGCCCCAGCATTTT; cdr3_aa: CASRRDVQPQHF
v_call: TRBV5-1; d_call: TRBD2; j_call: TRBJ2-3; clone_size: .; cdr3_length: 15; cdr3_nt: TGCGCCAGCAGCTTGGGGCGGGGGGGTGGAGATACGCAGTATTTT; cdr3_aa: CASSLGRGGGDTQYF
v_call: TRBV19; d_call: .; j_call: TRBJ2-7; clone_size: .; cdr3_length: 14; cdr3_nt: TGTGCCAGTAGTATATTTTTCGGTAGCTACGAGCAGTACTTC; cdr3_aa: CASSIFFGSYEQYF
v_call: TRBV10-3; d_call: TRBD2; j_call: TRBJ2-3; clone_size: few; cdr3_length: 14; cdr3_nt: TGTGCCATCAGACTTACTAGCGGGGGAGATACGCAGTATTTT; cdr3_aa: CAIRLTSGGDTQYF
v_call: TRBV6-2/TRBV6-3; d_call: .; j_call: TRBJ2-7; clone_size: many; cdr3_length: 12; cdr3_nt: TGTGCCAGCAGTTATGAGCCCTACGAGCAGTACTTC; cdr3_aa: CASSYEPYEQYF
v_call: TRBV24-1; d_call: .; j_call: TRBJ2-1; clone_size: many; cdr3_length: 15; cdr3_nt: TGTGCCACCAGTGATCCCTCGGACAGCAACAATGAGCAGTTCTTC; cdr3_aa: CATSDPSDSNNEQFF
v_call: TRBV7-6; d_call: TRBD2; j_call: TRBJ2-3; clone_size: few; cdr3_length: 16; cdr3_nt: TGTGCCAGCAGATATCCGACTAGCGGGGGTGAAGATACGCAGTATTTT; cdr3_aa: CASRYPTSGGEDTQYF
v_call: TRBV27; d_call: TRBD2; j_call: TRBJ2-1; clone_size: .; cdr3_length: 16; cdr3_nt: TGTGCCAGGAGTTTACCTAGCGGGCGGACTGGGAATGAGCAGTTCTTC; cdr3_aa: CARSLPSGRTGNEQFF
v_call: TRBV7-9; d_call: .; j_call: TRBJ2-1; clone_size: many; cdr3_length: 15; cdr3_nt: TGTGCCAGCAGCTTAGTCAGGCTAGCGTTCGATGAGCAGTTCTTC; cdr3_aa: CASSLVRLAFDEQFF
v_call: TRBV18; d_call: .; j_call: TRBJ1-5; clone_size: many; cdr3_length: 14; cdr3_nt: TGTGCCAGCTCACCACTGGAAGGCAATCAGCCCCAGCATTTT; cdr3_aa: CASSPLEGNQPQHF
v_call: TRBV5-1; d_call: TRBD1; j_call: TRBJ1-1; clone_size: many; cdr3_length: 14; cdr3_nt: TGCGCCAGCAGCGAACAGGGGGCCCTCACTGAAGCTTTCTTT; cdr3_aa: CASSEQGALTEAFF
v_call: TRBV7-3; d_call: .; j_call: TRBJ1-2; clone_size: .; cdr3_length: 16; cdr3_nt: TGTGCCAGCTGCGCTGGGCAGTACTCGACTAACTATGGCTACACCTTC; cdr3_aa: CASCAGQYSTNYGYTF
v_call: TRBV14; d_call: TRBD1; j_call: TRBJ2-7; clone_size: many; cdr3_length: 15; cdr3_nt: TGTGCCAGCAGCCAGGACAGGGGGTTTCCCTACGAGCAGTACTTC; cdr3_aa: CASSQDRGFPYEQYF